This TCR beta chain derives from a study of identical twins. TCRdb recomputed calls from the 5' RACE reads with MiXCR, one row per CDR3 protein. The sample has about 240,000 distinct CDR3 sequences, about 13% seen once. Per germline, CDR1 SGHVS and CDR2 FQNEAQ. The V end was cut by 5 bases, the J end by 3 bases, with 11 bases between. The CDR3 sequence is 14 residues long. The same sample was also studied in work on yellow fever vaccine responses in identical twins.

The sequence was obtained from a woman aged 18-29 years in good health. The sample taken for sequencing was memory (CD45RO+) T cells sorted from blood. This chain connects TRBV7-8 to TRBJ1-5, with D perhaps matching TRBD1 (6 bases). The CDR3 coding sequence is TGTGCCAGCAGCCCAGACAGGCCCAATCAGCCCCAGCATTTT. This encodes CASSPDRPNQPQHF.